The entry that follows covers one T cell receptor (beta chain) sequence. Its antigen target is currently unknown. Base qualities were left out, and no much larger clone turns up one base away. From its cysteine to its phenylalanine, the CDR3 spans 14 amino acids. Solely the CDR3 DNA is kept, with 42 bases framed from the first base. From the germline V gene, CDR1 is MNHEY and CDR2 is SVGAGI. V ends up 4 bases short and J 8 bases short, with an unmatched junction base count of 7. Systemically healthy Caucasian individuals from Russia, approximately 39 in total and aged about 6 to 95 years, were included as donors. Each donor gave roughly 9 milliliters of peripheral blood, drawn into EDTA-treated Vacutainer tubes. Ficoll-Paque density-gradient centrifugation was used to isolate PBMCs, with at least 7 million per sample. Total RNA, at least 6 micrograms per sample, was extracted from PBMCs with Trizol reagent. For every donor, an aliquot of PBMCs went through flow cytometry to measure the percentages of naive CD45RAhigh/CD27high T cells.

Library preparation was by 5' RACE. Sequencing relied on an Illumina HiSeq 2500. A second PCR of roughly 6 to 11 cycles was run with a J-beta primer mix and a sample-barcoded 5' primer. A template-switch 5' adaptor carrying 12 random nucleotides introduced a unique molecular identifier onto each TCR beta cDNA molecule. Each sample yielded at least 2.5 million CDR3-containing paired-end reads. The Mint cDNA synthesis kit, primed by a TRBC-specific oligonucleotide, was used to synthesize first-strand cDNA from all RNA. After uracil-DNA glycosylase treatment, a first 18-cycle PCR used universal primers M1SS and BC2_uni_R on all cDNA. The original pipeline was this. For normalization, 1 million high-quality reads were randomly selected from each sample, with every read carrying a distinct molecular identifier. Reads with shared molecular identifiers were discarded instead of being binned into consensus sequences. MiTCR, run with a Q25 quality threshold and the strictest error-elimination algorithm, handled CDR3 identification, clonotype clustering and error correction. A nonparametric unseen species model with Euler transformation was used to estimate lower-bound total TCR beta diversity. Through fastp at Q25 and MiXCR, TCRdb rebuilt clones from the public reads, retaining in-frame beta chains. Entries that share a CDR3 protein sequence are merged under the most common genes and DNA. V and J calls and clone size were set by TCRdb, not the authors. A total of about 640,000 distinct CDR3 sequences appear in this sample, 45% to 65% of them only once. The ten largest clones add up to 30% to 40% of the sample.

The sample belongs to a study of blood T cells in healthy people across ages (dated by TCRdb to about 2015). Broadly, across the study: In model experiments, template switching captured roughly one uniquely barcoded TCR beta cDNA molecule for every two T cells. To track age-related changes in TCR beta repertoire diversity, the study relied on deep sequencing normalized with unique cDNA molecular identifiers. Two additional independent replicas of 1 million unique cDNA reads from the same blood draw were analyzed for two donors (one aged 18 to 30 and one aged 80 or older). Four age groups were formed from the donors: young (average approximately 17 years), middle-aged (approximately 42), aged (roughly 59) and long-lived (less than 85). Donors of different ages were randomly distributed across sequencing lanes to avoid experimental bias.

Overall results and qualifications from the work: Because donor CMV infection status was unknown, age-related changes in expanded clonotypes were potentially confounded. Estimates of total diversity based on one million sequenced T cells were considered lower bounds and underestimates. There was a strong correlation between observed TCR beta diversity and the percentage of naive T cells measured by flow cytometry. As age increased, observed TCR beta diversity per million T cells dropped in a roughly linear way, and a significant reduction was already evident by age approximately 40. Compared with the aged group, the long-lived group had more naive CD4+ T cells, fewer expanded clones and increased TCR diversity, suggesting age selection. Since profiling was done on bulk unsorted PBMCs, naive and antigen-experienced compartments could not be conclusively compared.

The specimen was blood. The sequence derives from a man aged 60-69 years in good health. The chain links TRBV6-5 with TRBJ2-1, with 8 central nucleotides matching TRBD1. The nucleotides are TGTGCCAGCAGTTCCGGACAGGGTCGCGATGAGCAGTTCTTC. The translation is CASSSGQGRDEQFF.